The entry below describes one T cell receptor (beta chain). Use of 60 Vbeta and 13 Jbeta primers characterized the PCR. The assay was immunoSEQ multiplex PCR, and TCRdb's table has in-frame clones only and misses some. The data show about 150,000 clones, roughly 65% seen once. This sample is part of a study of cytomegalovirus exposure and HLA in healthy donors. Study-level information: An earlier analysis identified 117 million unique TCR beta sequences in about 170 million T cells.

The V gene end was trimmed by 0 bases and the J gene end by 6 bases; junction bases not matched to a gene: 10. This CDR3 spans 16 amino acids. Germline V gene data show CDR1 as SGHRS and CDR2 as YFSETQ. Sequenced material: PBMCs. The receptor's source is a man aged 60 to 75 in good health and CMV-seronegative. This chain connects TRBV5-1 to TRBJ2-3; 7 bases match TRBD2. The CDR3 is CASSLAWGSSGDTQYF. The DNA of the CDR3 is TGCGCCAGCAGCTTGGCCTGGGGGTCTAGCGGTGATACGCAGTATTTT.